These 29 T cell receptor beta chains share one sample of origin, sequenced in a study of long-term antiretroviral therapy in people with HIV (dated 2022 in TCRdb). Sequencing of the TRB variable region was done with the immunoSEQ hsTCRB v3.0 assay at survey level resolution. Drawn from immuneACCESS, this table holds only the in-frame rearrangements with V and J called that TCRdb kept. Clones are partly lost; checked studies trace under half to an unresolved V gene and leave the rest unexplained. The table for this sample lists about 27,000 clones; roughly 80% of them were counted only once. The ten largest clones capture 9.5% to 12% of the sample. Sample: unsorted PBMCs, taken 0.8 years before starting antiretroviral therapy. All receptors come from a young man with HIV.

This rearrangement joins TRBV7-2 to TRBJ2-2, with a weak D call TRBD2 (6 bases). Germline CDR1 and CDR2: SGHTA and FQGNSA. This CDR3 spans 14 amino acids. The V gene lost 4 bases and the J gene lost 1 base, with 7 bases spanning the gap. The CDR3 DNA follows: TGTGCCAGCAGCTGGCGGGAGAACACCGGGGAGCTGTTTTTT. Translation: CASSWRENTGELFF. Full variable domain (remainder filled in from reference TRBV7-2 and TRBJ2-2): GAGVSQSPSNKVTEKGKDVELRCDPISGHTALYWYRQSLGQGLEFLIYFQGNSAPDKSGLPSDRFSAERTGGSVSTLTIQRTQQEDSAVYLCASSWRENTGELFFGEGSRLTVL.

There are a few counts of this clone. V gene TRBV28 combines with J gene TRBJ2-7; D call uncertain. Germline V gene data show CDR1 as MDHEN and CDR2 as SYDVKM. Trimming took 2 bases from V and 3 from J, leaving 8 bases between them. The CDR3 is 13 amino acids. In nucleotides, the CDR3 is TGTGCCAGCAGTTTACCTCCCGGCTACGAGCAGTACTTC. Translated: CASSLPPGYEQYF.

V gene TRBV4-2 combines with J gene TRBJ2-7, with TRBD2 matching over 9 bases. CDR1 LGHNA and CDR2 YNFKEQ come from the germline V gene. The CDR3 length is 16 residues. V lost 0 bases and J lost 0; bases outside the gene matches: 3. CDR3 amino acids: CASSQDYSGGSYEQYF. Written as DNA, the CDR3 is TGTGCCAGCAGCCAAGATTATAGCGGGGGCTCCTACGAGCAGTACTTC.

The V gene is TRBV7-8, the J gene TRBJ1-4; 8 bases line up with TRBD1. The junction had 5 bases not matched to a gene; V was cut back by 3 bases and J by 8 bases. The CDR3 extends over 14 amino acids. Germline V gives CDR1 SGHVS, CDR2 FQNEAQ. The CDR3 region is CASSLDRAGEKLFF. The CDR3, as DNA: TGTGCCAGCAGCTTGGACAGGGCAGGGGAAAAACTGTTTTTT.

This clone was counted a few times. CDR3 bases: TGTGCCACCAGCAGAGTCGGAGGAGAGACCCAGTACTTC. This codes for CATSRVGGETQYF. The chain employs TRBV15 and TRBJ2-5; D is possibly TRBD2 (5 bases). CDR1 LNHNV and CDR2 YYDKDF come from the germline V gene (reference sequence). V lost 1 base and J 4 bases, leaving 7 bases between the germline ends. This CDR3 spans 13 amino acids.

The chain employs TRBV5-1 and TRBJ2-7; D remains unclear. Germline V gene lookup returns CDR1 SGHRS and CDR2 YFSETQ. Deletions cut 2 bases from V and 2 bases from J, with 8 bases between. The CDR3 extends over 13 amino acids. CDR3 DNA sequence: TGCGCCAGCAGCTTTTTGGCAACCTACGAGCAGTACTTC. Translating gives CASSFLATYEQYF.

The gene calls are TRBV28 and TRBJ2-5; the match to TRBD2 covers 9 bases. The CDR3 runs to 19 residues. Germline V gene lookup returns CDR1 MDHEN and CDR2 SYDVKM. The V gene end was trimmed by 4 bases and the J gene end by 4 bases; junction bases not matched to a gene: 19. The CDR3 DNA reads TGTGCCAGCAGTTCCCACTATGTCCAGATAGCGGGAGCGATAGAGACCCAGTACTTC. This sequence encodes CASSSHYVQIAGAIETQYF.

J is TRBJ2-1 and V is TRBV6-1; D is possibly TRBD1 or TRBD2 (7 bases each). The germline gives CDR1 MNHNS, CDR2 SASEGT. Trimming took off 4 bases at V and 8 bases at J, with 21 bases between the two ends. CDR3 length: 16 residues. The CDR3 here is CASSGNYRGGGHEQFF. Here the CDR3 DNA reads TGTGCCAGCAGTGGTAATTACAGGGGAGGGGGCCATGAGCAGTTCTTC.

For the CDR3, the DNA is TGTGCCAGCAGCTTAACCGGGGAAGAGCAGTTCTTC. Translating it yields CASSLTGEEQFF. The chain uses TRBV7-9 and TRBJ2-1; tentatively, D is TRBD2 (5 bases). Germline-derived CDR1 and CDR2 are SEHNR and FQNEAQ (reference sequence). Trimming cost V 2 bases and J 10 bases, with 9 bases left between them. The CDR3 contains 12 residues.

The chain uses TRBV5-6 and TRBJ1-5, with D unresolved. The CDR3 loop spans 13 amino acids. Deletions cut 0 bases from V and 7 bases from J, with 8 bases between. Germline V gene lookup returns CDR1 SGHDT and CDR2 YYEEEE. The CDR3: CASSLGRDQPQHF. The DNA of the CDR3 is TGTGCCAGCAGCTTGGGGAGAGACCAGCCCCAGCATTTT.

CDR3 in DNA: TGTGCCAGCAGCTTGATAGGGGGGGTGGCAGATACGCAGTATTTT. Translated, it gives CASSLIGGVADTQYF. V usage is TRBV5-5 and J usage is TRBJ2-3; a weak D match, TRBD2 (7 bases). Germline V gives CDR1 SGHKS, CDR2 YYEKEE (reference sequence). V was pared by 1 base and J by 4 bases, with 13 bases between. The CDR3 spans 15 residues.

A single count supports this clone. The V call is TRBV27, the J call TRBJ2-3; D not certain. With 8 bases removed from V and 4 bases from J, the gap between germline ends came to 10 bases. The CDR3 runs to 12 residues. Looked up from germline, CDR1 is MNHEY and CDR2 is SMNVEV (reference sequence). DNA of the CDR3: TGTGCCAGCCGATCAGGCCCAGATACGCAGTATTTT. Translated, it gives CASRSGPDTQYF.

The rearrangement uses TRBV11-3 and TRBJ2-1; 10 nucleotides agree with TRBD2. With 4 bases clipped from V and 2 bases from J, the junction kept 5 bases outside the gene matches. The CDR3 sequence is 16 residues long. Germline values: CDR1 SGHNT, CDR2 YENEEA. The CDR3 DNA reads as TGTGCCAGCAGCTGGGGAGCGGGAGGGCCCTACAATGAGCAGTTCTTC. It encodes CASSWGAGGPYNEQFF.

The gene calls are TRBV19 and TRBJ1-5; D possibly corresponds to TRBD1 (5 bases). The CDR3 is made up of 15 amino acids. With 6 bases removed from V and 0 bases from J, the gap between germline ends came to 12 bases. Germline V lookup: CDR1 LNHDA, CDR2 SQIVND (reference sequence). The CDR3 loop is CASREGRYSNQPQHF. CDR3 bases: TGTGCCAGTAGGGAGGGACGGTATAGCAATCAGCCCCAGCATTTT.

This chain joins TRBV5-4 and TRBJ2-3; 8 nucleotides align to TRBD1. Germline lookup yields CDR1 SGHNT and CDR2 YYREEE (reference sequence). The J segment lost 2 bases and the V segment lost 1 base, leaving 0 bases of the junction unmatched. The CDR3 length is 14 residues. As DNA, the CDR3 is TGTGCCAGCAGCTTGCAGGGGGCCACAGATACGCAGTATTTT. Protein sequence: CASSLQGATDTQYF.

The chain links TRBV4-1 to TRBJ2-2; 7 nucleotides agree with TRBD1. The germline V gene has CDR1 MGHRA and CDR2 YSYEKL. The junction had 10 bases not matched to a gene; V was cut back by 3 bases and J by 9 bases. The CDR3 is made up of 15 amino acids. CDR3 residues: CASSHPDRDYRELFF. The CDR3 DNA reads TGCGCCAGCAGCCACCCCGACAGGGATTACAGGGAGCTGTTTTTT.

The gene calls are TRBV6-5 and TRBJ2-3, with 7 bases aligning to TRBD1. The CDR3 loop spans 16 amino acids. The germline gives CDR1 MNHEY, CDR2 SVGAGI. The junction had 9 bases not matched to a gene; V was cut back by 4 bases and J by 2 bases. DNA for the CDR3: TGTGCCAGCAGTTCCGGGACAGTTATACCCACAGATACGCAGTATTTT. This sequence encodes CASSSGTVIPTDTQYF.

V gene TRBV27 combines with J gene TRBJ1-5, with unresolved D. CDR3 length: 15 residues. Germline-derived CDR1 and CDR2 are MNHEY and SMNVEV (reference sequence). V lost 6 bases to trimming and J lost 7 bases, with 19 bases between them. The CDR3 coding sequence is TGTGCCAGCAGACCTCTGGGAGCTTTCTTCCAGCCCCAGCATTTT. This translates into CASRPLGAFFQPQHF.

V usage is TRBV19 and J usage is TRBJ1-5; D is possibly TRBD1 (5 bases). The germline V gene encodes CDR1 LNHDA and CDR2 SQIVND (reference sequence). V lost 3 bases and J lost 0, with 9 bases in between. This CDR3 spans 15 amino acids. The CDR3 DNA reads TGTGCCAGTAGTATTTCGGGGGTTAGCAATCAGCCCCAGCATTTT. Protein: CASSISGVSNQPQHF. Drawing the rest from reference TRBV19 and TRBJ1-5, the complete variable domain is DGGITQSPKYLFRKEGQNVTLSCEQNLNHDAMYWYRQDPGQGLRLIYYSQIVNDFQKGDIAEGYSVSREKKESFPLTVTSAQKNPTAFYLCASSISGVSNQPQHFGDGTRLSIL.

CDR3 DNA sequence: TGTGCTAGTGGTTTGGAATTCAATGAGCAGTTCTTC. It yields the protein CASGLEFNEQFF. V usage is TRBV12-5 and J usage is TRBJ2-1; no reliable D call. The length of the CDR3 is 12 residues. V lost 1 base and J 6 bases, leaving 4 bases between the germline ends. Per germline, CDR1 LGHNT and CDR2 FRNRAP.

CDR3 sequence: CASSEFRGDEQFF. CDR3 coding DNA: TGCGCCAGCAGTGAATTCAGGGGCGATGAGCAGTTCTTC. The chain couples TRBV10-1 to TRBJ2-1; D is possibly TRBD1 (6 bases). Germline V gives CDR1 WNHNN, CDR2 SYGVQD (reference sequence). CDR3 length equals 13 residues. Trimming left V 3 bases short and J 8 bases short, with 11 bases between.

V usage is TRBV6-4 and J usage is TRBJ2-3, with TRBD2 matching 10 bases. CDR3 length equals 15 residues. From germline, CDR1 is MRHNA and CDR2 SNTAGT. V dropped 3 bases and J dropped 2; count of bases not matched to a gene: 2. CDR3 region: CASSETSGVTDTQYF. The DNA for the CDR3 is TGTGCCAGCAGTGAAACTAGCGGGGTCACAGATACGCAGTATTTT.

V usage is TRBV29-1 and J usage is TRBJ2-1, with 10 bases lining up with TRBD1. J gave up 7 bases and V 7 bases, and 13 bases lay outside the gene matches. The CDR3 extends over 15 amino acids. The germline CDR1 and CDR2 sequences are SQVTM and ANQGSEA. The CDR3 spells CSAVLRDRGFNEQFF. Written as DNA, the CDR3 is TGCAGCGCAGTCTTACGGGACAGGGGTTTTAATGAGCAGTTCTTC.

This chain uses TRBV9 with TRBJ1-2; D unclear. The germline V gene encodes CDR1 SGDLS and CDR2 YYNGEE. CDR3 length: 15 residues. Trimming shortened V by 3 bases and J by 10 bases, and 22 bases separated the two germline ends. As DNA, the CDR3 is TGTGCCAGCAGCGGAAGAGACAACCGACCTATGGCCTACACCTTC. Protein sequence: CASSGRDNRPMAYTF. The full variable domain, its missing parts supplied by reference TRBV9 and TRBJ1-2, is DSGVTQTPKHLITATGQRVTLRCSPRSGDLSVYWYQQSLDQGLQFLIQYYNGEERAKGNILERFSAQQFPDLHSELNLSSLELGDSALYFCASSGRDNRPMAYTFGSGTRLTVV.

V gene TRBV2 combines with J gene TRBJ1-2; TRBD1 might be the D (6 bases). Germline V lookup: CDR1 SNHLY, CDR2 FYNNEI. The CDR3 consists of 12 residues. Trimming left V 11 bases short and J 6 bases short, with 16 bases between. Here the CDR3 reads CAQEGGGDGYTF. CDR3 in DNA: TGTGCCCAGGAGGGGGGTGGCGATGGCTACACCTTC. Combining the CDR3 with reference TRBV2 and TRBJ1-2 gives the whole variable domain EPEVTQTPSHQVTQMGQEVILRCVPISNHLYFYWYRQILGQKVEFLVSFYNNEISEKSEIFDDQFSVERPDGSNFTLKIRSTKLEDSAMYFCAQEGGGDGYTFGSGTRLTVV.

The rearrangement joins TRBV6-5 to TRBJ2-7, with 12 bases matching TRBD1. The CDR3 is 14 residues long. Germline CDR1 and CDR2: MNHEY and SVGAGI. V gave up 6 bases and J gave up 6 bases; unmatched junction bases: 6. The CDR3 DNA reads TGTGCCAGCAGCTTCGGGACAGGGGGCGCCGAGCAGTACTTC. It is translated as CASSFGTGGAEQYF.

The rearrangement uses TRBV28 and TRBJ2-7; D is unclear. Trimming removed 5 bases at V and 1 base at J, with 6 bases between. The CDR3 contains 12 residues. Per germline, CDR1 MDHEN and CDR2 SYDVKM. CDR3 DNA: TGTGCCAGCAGTCCCGGATCCTACGAGCAGTACTTC. Its translation is CASSPGSYEQYF.

The chain uses TRBV19 and TRBJ1-1; D is ambiguous. CDR1 is LNHDA and CDR2 is SQIVND in the germline V gene (reference sequence). The CDR3 runs 13 residues. Trimming removed 8 bases from V and 1 base from J, with 11 bases in between. The CDR3 nucleotides are TGTGCCAGTCCCACTCCTTGGAACACTGAAGCTTTCTTT. Translated, it gives CASPTPWNTEAFF.

The chain joins TRBV7-8 to TRBJ1-6; 11 nucleotides align to TRBD1. J was trimmed by 6 bases and V by 4 bases; bases with no gene match: 11. The germline V gene has CDR1 SGHVS and CDR2 FQNEAQ. This CDR3 contains 18 residues. The CDR3 here is CASSSPPGQGEVNSPLHF. Written as DNA, the CDR3 is TGTGCCAGCAGCTCCCCCCCGGGACAGGGGGAGGTTAATTCACCCCTCCACTTT.